What follows are 8 T cell receptor beta chains derived from one specimen sequenced in a study of blood T cell repertoires in COVID-19. The table came from immunoSEQ multiplex PCR; TCRdb's copy has only in-frame clones and leaves some out. Here the sample spans about 280,000 clones, just over 85% being singletons. Sequencing used peripheral blood. These receptors were obtained from a woman in her twenties or thirties with active or convalescent COVID-19.

The chain couples TRBV14 to TRBJ2-3; 9 nucleotides line up with TRBD2. The CDR3 sequence is 22 residues long. The ends lost 1 base at V and 1 base at J; junction bases unmatched: 21. Germline assignment: CDR1 SGHDN and CDR2 FVKESK. Written as DNA, the CDR3 is TGTGCCAGCAGCCAAGCCCGACGGGGTTCTTCGCGGGGGGGCCTTGGCACAGATACGCAGTATTTT. This translates into CASSQARRGSSRGGLGTDTQYF.

This clone was seen just once. The chain combines TRBV19 with TRBJ1-1; a weak D match, TRBD1 (6 bases). The CDR3 contains 15 residues. The V gene's germline CDR1 is LNHDA and CDR2 SQIVND (reference sequence). Trimming removed 7 bases from V and 1 base from J, with 16 bases in between. CDR3: CASNLPGHSNTEAFF. The DNA for the CDR3 is TGTGCCAGTAACTTACCGGGACATTCGAACACTGAAGCTTTCTTT.

The V gene is TRBV7-9, the J gene TRBJ2-7, with 7 nucleotides matching TRBD2. Germline trimming cut 4 bases from V and 5 bases from J; bases unmatched to any gene: 2. Germline V gene data show CDR1 as SEHNR and CDR2 as FQNEAQ (reference sequence). There are 12 residues in the CDR3. CDR3 in amino acids: CASSSRENEQYF. CDR3 nucleotide sequence: TGTGCCAGCAGCTCGCGGGAGAACGAGCAGTACTTC. Complete variable domain (other parts from reference TRBV7-9 and TRBJ2-7): DTGVSQNPRHKITKRGQNVTFRCDPISEHNRLYWYRQTLGQGPEFLTYFQNEAQLEKSRLLSDRFSAERPKGSFSTLEIQRTEQGDSAMYLCASSSRENEQYFGPGTRLTVT.

This chain links TRBV6-5 with TRBJ1-4; D remains unclear. V shed 7 bases and J shed 3 bases, with 12 bases lying between them. Germline lookup yields CDR1 MNHEY and CDR2 SVGAGI. The CDR3 is 14 amino acids. The CDR3 loop reads CASKYRAPNEKLFF. CDR3 nucleotide sequence: TGTGCCAGCAAGTACCGAGCTCCTAATGAAAAACTGTTTTTT.

The rearrangement uses TRBV6-2 or TRBV6-3 and TRBJ2-3, with unresolved D. Germline CDR1 reads MNHEY; CDR2 reads SVGEGT. V lost 4 bases and J lost 3, with 8 bases in between. The CDR3 loop spans 13 amino acids. This chain's CDR3 is CASSFVRTDTQYF. As DNA, the CDR3 is TGTGCCAGCAGTTTCGTCAGGACAGATACGCAGTATTTT.

A few counts support this clone. This chain links TRBV7-9 with TRBJ1-1; no definite D call. Trimming shortened V by 5 bases and J by 4 bases, and 17 bases separated the two germline ends. This CDR3 spans 15 amino acids. Germline V gene data show CDR1 as SEHNR and CDR2 as FQNEAQ (reference sequence). Here the CDR3 DNA reads TGTGCCAGCAGCAAAGTCACAGCCCTGGGCACTGAAGCTTTCTTT. Translating it yields CASSKVTALGTEAFF.

Here the CDR3 reads CASSEPGGTSETYQETQYF. DNA for the CDR3: TGTGCCAGCAGTGAACCGGGGGGGACTAGCGAAACGTACCAAGAGACCCAGTACTTC. The V gene is TRBV2, the J gene TRBJ2-5; TRBD2 matches 10 bases. The V segment lost 2 bases and the J segment 0 bases; nucleotides outside the gene matches: 12. The CDR3 extends over 19 amino acids. The germline V gene encodes CDR1 SNHLY and CDR2 FYNNEI.

The J gene is TRBJ2-1, the V gene TRBV29-1, with TRBD1 matching over 7 bases. This CDR3 contains 15 residues. CDR1 SQVTM and CDR2 ANQGSEA come from the germline V gene. Trimming took 7 bases from V and 3 from J; bases not matched to a gene: 12. CDR3 sequence reads: CSASSGQDFYNEQFF. In DNA form, the CDR3 reads TGCAGCGCCTCATCTGGACAGGACTTCTACAATGAGCAGTTCTTC.